These 29 T cell receptor beta chains share one sample of origin, sequenced in a study of T cells of healthy individuals (dated by TCRdb to between 2017 and 2018). The method behind the library was 5' RACE. Reads for this sample came from an Illumina MiSeq. TCRdb reanalyzed the raw reads on its own, using fastp at Q25 for trimming and MiXCR for clone calling, and kept in-frame beta chains. Identical CDR3 protein sequences are pooled into one entry, listed with their most common genes and DNA. The sample table shows 55,000 to 65,000 distinct CDR3 sequences, and roughly 15% are seen once. The top ten hold approximately 4.8% of the sample. The source is a human donor in good health.

The chain couples TRBV9 to TRBJ2-2; the D call may be TRBD1 or TRBD2 (5 bases each). The V gene's germline CDR1 is SGDLS and CDR2 YYNGEE. Trimming cost V 2 bases and J 4 bases, with 12 bases left between them. This CDR3 is 15 amino acids long. The CDR3 nucleotides read TGTGCCAGCAGCGTTGAGGGGACGGTCACCGGGGAGCTGTTTTTT. It translates to CASSVEGTVTGELFF. Looking up the rest from reference TRBV9 and TRBJ2-2 gives the full variable domain: DSGVTQTPKHLITATGQRVTLRCSPRSGDLSVYWYQQSLDQGLQFLIQYYNGEERAKGNILERFSAQQFPDLHSELNLSSLELGDSALYFCASSVEGTVTGELFFGEGSRLTVL.

This clonotype was recorded at least ten times. The genes are TRBV28 and TRBJ1-4; tentative D call: TRBD1 (5 bases). This CDR3 is built from 14 residues. CDR1 and CDR2 from the germline V gene are MDHEN and SYDVKM. Trimming left V 6 bases short and J 4 bases short, with 12 bases between. CDR3 protein: CASSAGGLNEKLFF. The CDR3 DNA reads as TGTGCCAGCAGCGCCGGGGGTCTTAATGAAAAACTGTTTTTT.

The chain links TRBV7-2 to TRBJ2-2; D uncertain. Germline CDR1 reads SGHTA; CDR2 reads FQGNSA. V was clipped by 5 bases and J by 6 bases, with 13 bases between them. This CDR3 comprises 14 residues. The CDR3 nucleotides read TGTGCCAGCAGCCCGCTGTGGGTACCCGGGGAGCTGTTTTTT. Protein product: CASSPLWVPGELFF. Supplemented by reference TRBV7-2 and TRBJ2-2, the full variable domain reads GAGVSQSPSNKVTEKGKDVELRCDPISGHTALYWYRQSLGQGLEFLIYFQGNSAPDKSGLPSDRFSAERTGGSVSTLTIQRTQQEDSAVYLCASSPLWVPGELFFGEGSRLTVL.

This clonotype occurred many times. The chain employs TRBV6-2 or TRBV6-3 and TRBJ1-4; D remains ambiguous. The CDR3 covers 12 residues. The germline V gene has CDR1 MNHEY and CDR2 SVGEGT. The ends were cut back, 6 bases at V and 8 bases at J, with 10 bases in the middle. The CDR3: CASSRAKEKLFF. In DNA, the CDR3 is TGTGCCAGCAGCCGCGCCAAAGAAAAACTGTTTTTT.

There are many counts of this clonotype. This sequence joins TRBV28 and TRBJ1-2, with TRBD1 matching over 8 bases. J lost 6 bases, V lost 1 base, and 4 bases had no gene match. CDR1 and CDR2 (germline): MDHEN, SYDVKM. The CDR3 is 14 residues long. CDR3 sequence: CASSLSRTGNGYTF. CDR3 nucleotide sequence: TGTGCCAGCAGTTTATCTAGGACAGGGAATGGCTACACCTTC.

This clonotype was observed a few times. The gene calls are TRBV6-2 or TRBV6-3 and TRBJ2-2; 11 bases agree with TRBD2. Germline V gene sequence: CDR1 MNHEY, CDR2 SVGEGT. The CDR3 spans 13 residues. CDR3 DNA: TGTGTCACTAGCGGGAGAGGCACCGGGGAGCTGTTTTTT. This gives the protein CVTSGRGTGELFF.

The sample holds many counts of this clonotype. The chain joins TRBV20-1 to TRBJ2-4; 10 bases are shared with TRBD2. With 0 bases clipped from V and 9 bases from J, the junction kept 8 bases outside the gene matches. This CDR3 spans 15 amino acids. Germline CDR1 DFQATT, CDR2 SNEGSKA (reference sequence). For the CDR3, the DNA is TGCAGTGCTAGAGAACTAGCGGGACCGTCGATCATTCAGTACTTC. It codes for CSARELAGPSIIQYF.

This clonotype was recorded at least ten times. The chain recombines TRBV5-1 with TRBJ2-1; D possibly corresponds to TRBD1 (5 bases). The CDR3 runs 15 residues. The V end lost 2 bases, the J end lost 4 bases, and 13 bases lay between the germline ends. Germline lookup yields CDR1 SGHRS and CDR2 YFSETQ. CDR3 nucleotides: TGCGCCAGCAGCTTCCAGGGTCGAATTTACAATGAGCAGTTCTTC. It encodes CASSFQGRIYNEQFF.

A few counts support this clonotype. The gene calls are TRBV20-1 and TRBJ2-7, with TRBD2 matching over 8 bases. This CDR3 is 15 amino acids long. The V gene end was trimmed by 0 bases and the J gene end by 3 bases; junction bases not matched to a gene: 7. Germline-derived CDR1 and CDR2 are DFQATT and SNEGSKA (reference sequence). CDR3 in amino acids: CSARDAGGLGYEQYF. The CDR3, as DNA: TGCAGTGCTAGAGATGCGGGAGGCTTAGGCTACGAGCAGTACTTC.

J is TRBJ2-3 and V is TRBV5-6, with no clear D. V dropped 3 bases and J dropped 6 bases, with 8 bases sitting between them. Germline assignment: CDR1 SGHDT and CDR2 YYEEEE. This CDR3 is built from 12 residues. CDR3: CASSYAVDTQYF. The CDR3 coding sequence is TGTGCCAGCAGCTATGCGGTGGATACGCAGTATTTT.

This sequence joins TRBV20-1 and TRBJ2-7; 7 bases agree with TRBD2. CDR1 and CDR2 (germline): DFQATT, SNEGSKA (reference sequence). CDR3 length equals 14 residues. Trimming at V came to 6 bases and at J to 3 bases, leaving 11 bases not matched to a gene. CDR3 region: CSALEGEGLYEQYF. As DNA, the CDR3 is TGCAGTGCCCTTGAAGGGGAGGGGCTCTACGAGCAGTACTTC.

As concerns this clonotype: Just one base apart from a much larger clone, this may be a read error. This chain links TRBV7-6 with TRBJ1-5, with D possibly matching TRBD1 (5 bases). The germline V gene encodes CDR1 SGHVS and CDR2 FNYEAQ. The CDR3 length is 14 residues. The CDR3 region has the DNA TGTGCCGGCAGTACGGGGACCTCGAATCAGCCCCAGCATTTT. Protein: CAGSTGTSNQPQHF.

Ten or more counts support this clonotype. The chain employs TRBV20-1 and TRBJ1-6; D call uncertain. This CDR3 is 13 amino acids long. The germline V gene encodes CDR1 DFQATT and CDR2 SNEGSKA (reference sequence). The V end lost 6 bases, the J end lost 7 bases, and 13 bases lay between the germline ends. For the CDR3, the DNA is TGCAGTGCCTTTGCGGGCGTCAATTCACCCCTCCACTTT. Its translation is CSAFAGVNSPLHF.

There are a few counts of this clonotype. The chain links TRBV11-1 to TRBJ2-1; 9 bases match TRBD2. Per germline, CDR1 SGHAT and CDR2 FQDESV (reference sequence). The CDR3 has 14 residues. V lost 4 bases, J lost 7 bases, and 5 bases stayed unmatched. Here the CDR3 reads CASSSSGNRNEQFF. In DNA form, the CDR3 reads TGTGCCAGCAGCTCTAGCGGGAACCGAAATGAGCAGTTCTTC.

This clonotype was counted once. J is TRBJ2-7 and V is TRBV7-9; 8 positions match TRBD1. Germline assignment: CDR1 SEHNR and CDR2 FQNEAQ (reference sequence). The CDR3 runs 14 residues. V trimming: 3 bases; J trimming: 5 bases; junction bases outside the gene matches: 6. CDR3 in DNA: TGTGCCAGCAGCTTCGACAGGGGACGGAACGAGCAGTACTTC. This codes for CASSFDRGRNEQYF.

In nucleotides, the CDR3 is TGTGCCAGCAGTGGAATAGGGAATAATGAAAAACTGTTTTTT. It specifies CASSGIGNNEKLFF. The chain uses TRBV2 and TRBJ1-4; D ambiguous. Trimming removed 4 bases from V and 4 bases from J, with 10 bases in between. Germline CDR1 and CDR2: SNHLY and FYNNEI. The CDR3 sequence is 14 residues long.

This clonotype showed up many times. The chain joins TRBV9 to TRBJ2-7, with D tentatively TRBD2 (6 bases). The germline CDR1 and CDR2 sequences are SGDLS and YYNGEE. Between the trimmed V and J ends, which lost 5 bases and 4 bases, there was a span of 10 bases. The length of the CDR3 is 12 residues. DNA for the CDR3: TGTGCCAGCAGTGGTAGCGGTTACGAGCAGTACTTC. Residues: CASSGSGYEQYF.

This chain connects TRBV27 to TRBJ2-7; 7 bases line up with TRBD1. With V trimmed by 4 bases and J by 3 bases, 3 bases remained unmatched. Germline V gene lookup returns CDR1 MNHEY and CDR2 SMNVEV (reference sequence). The CDR3 sequence is 13 residues long. CDR3 protein: CASSSSGGYEQYF. In DNA form, the CDR3 reads TGTGCCAGCAGTTCGTCAGGGGGCTACGAGCAGTACTTC.

The table lists this clonotype with many counts. The rearrangement links TRBV13 to TRBJ2-3; D assignment may be TRBD1 or TRBD2 (7 bases each). There are 14 residues in the CDR3. Germline CDR1 reads PRHDT; CDR2 reads FYEKMQ (reference sequence). V was cut by 1 base and J by 8 bases, with 13 bases left in between. The CDR3 loop reads CASSLAGGGATQYF. The CDR3 region has the DNA TGTGCCAGCAGCTTAGCAGGGGGAGGGGCTACGCAGTATTTT.

This clonotype was picked up many times. This rearrangement joins TRBV15 to TRBJ2-3, with D perhaps TRBD2 (6 bases). Trimming shortened V by 4 bases and J by 4 bases, and 15 bases separated the two germline ends. Germline CDR1 LNHNV, CDR2 YYDKDF (reference sequence). This CDR3 spans 15 amino acids. In nucleotides, the CDR3 is TGTGCCACCAGCACCGGCGGAACTAGCTCAGATACGCAGTATTTT. As protein: CATSTGGTSSDTQYF. The full variable domain, rest sourced from reference TRBV15 and TRBJ2-3, is DAMVIQNPRYQVTQFGKPVTLSCSQTLNHNVMYWYQQKSSQAPKLLFHYYDKDFNNEADTPDNFQSRRPNTSFCFLDIRSPGLGDTAMYLCATSTGGTSSDTQYFGPGTRLTVL.

This chain connects TRBV27 to TRBJ1-5; 7 nucleotides agree with TRBD1. This CDR3 comprises 14 residues. J lost 9 bases, V lost 2 bases, and 7 bases had no gene match. Germline V gene sequence: CDR1 MNHEY, CDR2 SMNVEV (reference sequence). The CDR3 reads CASSLRTGLPPQHF. CDR3 DNA sequence: TGTGCCAGCAGTTTAAGGACAGGTCTGCCGCCCCAGCATTTT.

This clonotype was seen a handful of times. This chain joins TRBV20-1 and TRBJ2-7; 12 positions agree with TRBD1. CDR3 size: 14 residues. Germline V gives CDR1 DFQATT, CDR2 SNEGSKA (reference sequence). V was pared by 5 bases and J by 6 bases, with 8 bases of the junction left unmatched. The CDR3 nucleotides are TGCAGTGCTGAAACCGGGACAGGGGGCGCCGAGCAGTACTTC. It codes for CSAETGTGGAEQYF.

The J gene is TRBJ2-2, the V gene TRBV6-1, with D tentatively TRBD1 (5 bases). CDR1 is MNHNS and CDR2 is SASEGT in the germline V gene. The V end was cut by 3 bases, the J end by 5 bases, with 13 bases between. This CDR3 has 15 residues. CDR3 in DNA: TGTGCCAGCAGTGAGCAGGGAAGGGGAACCGGGGAGCTGTTTTTT. It encodes CASSEQGRGTGELFF.

At least ten counts were recorded for this clonotype. V usage is TRBV25-1 and J usage is TRBJ1-2; D gene ambiguous. Germline V gives CDR1 MGHDK, CDR2 SYGVNS. CDR3 length: 11 amino acids. V gave up 2 bases and J gave up 2 bases, with 0 bases separating them. The CDR3 DNA follows: TGTGCCAGCAGTGAAAACTATGGCTACACCTTC. As protein: CASSENYGYTF.

CDR3 coding DNA: TGTGCCAGCAGTCCTAAGTCTAACACTGAAGCTTTCTTT. Amino acids: CASSPKSNTEAFF. The genes are TRBV27 and TRBJ1-1; D is undetermined. Germline-derived CDR1 and CDR2 are MNHEY and SMNVEV (reference sequence). The length of the CDR3 is 13 residues. Trimming pared 5 bases from V and 2 bases from J, leaving 9 bases between.

V is TRBV28 and J is TRBJ1-1; no clear D. The germline gives CDR1 MDHEN, CDR2 SYDVKM. The ends were cut back, 8 bases at V and 5 bases at J, with 18 bases in the middle. The CDR3 has 14 residues. CDR3 loop: CASGLATRMTEAFF. CDR3 DNA: TGTGCCAGCGGCTTGGCCACCCGGATGACTGAAGCTTTCTTT.

In this sample, this clonotype turned up many times. The chain couples TRBV12-3 or TRBV12-4 to TRBJ2-5; no reliable D call. The CDR3 is 15 residues long. Trimming took 7 bases from V and 5 from J, leaving 20 bases between them. CDR3 nucleotide sequence: TGTGCCAGCACCTCAACCGCGCCGACTGGCGAGACCCAGTACTTC. It specifies CASTSTAPTGETQYF.

This clonotype has ten or more counts. The gene calls are TRBV3-1 and TRBJ2-1; TRBD2 matches at 8 bases. Germline CDR1 LGHDT, CDR2 YNNKEL (reference sequence). This CDR3 comprises 16 residues. The ends lost 4 bases at V and 7 bases at J; junction bases unmatched: 12. The CDR3, as DNA: TGTGCCAGCAGCCCTCCCCCGGGGGGGCCTGGGAATGAGCAGTTCTTC. This sequence encodes CASSPPPGGPGNEQFF.

This clonotype was observed a few times. This sequence joins TRBV20-1 and TRBJ2-3; 12 bases fit TRBD2. V lost 3 bases to trimming and J lost 4 bases; unmatched junction nucleotides: 11. The CDR3 is 17 residues long. The germline V gene has CDR1 DFQATT and CDR2 SNEGSKA (reference sequence). CDR3 residues: CSASLLAGGNMPDTQYF. In DNA, the CDR3 is TGCAGTGCTAGCCTTCTAGCGGGGGGGAATATGCCAGATACGCAGTATTTT.